This TCR beta chain was retrieved from a study of siplizumab effects on memory and regulatory T cells. The table came from immunoSEQ multiplex PCR; TCRdb's copy has only in-frame clones and leaves some out. The sample yields some 100,000 clones, over 85% seen once. The V end was cut by 4 bases, the J end by 0 bases, with 9 bases between. From germline, CDR1 is SGDLS and CDR2 YYNGEE. This CDR3 comprises 14 residues. The TCR was taken from a human donor in good health. Sequences were obtained from CD8+ T cells sorted from blood. This chain joins TRBV9 and TRBJ2-3; D is possibly TRBD2 (5 bases). The chain's CDR3 is CASSRTGSTDTQYF. CDR3 DNA sequence: TGTGCCAGCAGCAGGACTGGAAGCACAGATACGCAGTATTTT.